This T cell receptor beta chain was retrieved from a study of regulatory T cells in long-lasting Graves disease (dated by TCRdb to the early 2020s). Describing the broader study: Patients with newly diagnosed Graves' disease had been on antithyroid drugs for under 3 months. Peripheral blood TCR sequencing and RNA sequencing compared persistent Graves' disease patients with newly diagnosed Graves' disease patients. The study took place in China and was registered as a clinical trial. A total of roughly 35 samples underwent TCR sequencing: some 13 from persistent and around 20 from newly diagnosed Graves' disease patients.

Taken with the paper, the label for time point translates to: newly diagnosed GD, antithyroid drugs for less than 3 months. RNA was extracted from PBMCs in TRIzol for both TCR sequencing and RNA sequencing. The diagnosis of Graves' disease followed American Thyroid Association guidelines. Patients for the study were recruited at an endocrinology department in Xi'an, China. From each patient, roughly 9 milliliters of peripheral blood was collected into an EDTA anticoagulant tube. PBMCs were isolated by Ficoll Paque Plus density gradient separation without further T cell sorting. RNA quality was checked with an Agilent 2100 Bioanalyzer and agarose gel, and concentration with a NanoDrop 2000. This clonotype was counted many times. The antigen it recognizes is unknown. No much larger clone exists at a distance of one base, and base qualities are not known. Summary of the overall study and its limitations: Compared with newly diagnosed patients, persistent Graves' disease patients had lower TCR Shannon entropy and fewer highly expanded clones, which suggests clonal expansion. Persistent disease showed preferential use of TRBV28, TRBJ1-2 and TRBJ2-5, whereas newly diagnosed disease favored TRBV20-1 and TRBJ2-1. A larger number of public clonotypes was shared among persistent patients (more than 2,500) than among newly diagnosed patients (around 880). Only peripheral blood was studied, because thyroid tissue, the primary lesion, was inaccessible. The authors noted that the small sample size was a limitation that may lower accuracy. Only the TCR beta chain was sequenced and analyzed.

Receptor amplification or capture employed multiplex PCR. This sample was sequenced with an Illumina HiSeq 4000. TCR beta libraries were built with iRepertoire HTBI primers and Arm-PCR amplification of CDR3 regions. PCR products were gel purified before sequencing. In the source study's methods: Gene usage analysis of CDR3 amino acid clonotypes used the 60 to 75 TRBV and around 14 TRBJ segments found across samples. Filtered high-quality paired reads were merged into contigs using COPE and FqMerger. BLAST was used to align contigs to IMGT TRBV, TRBD and TRBJ reference genes, with CDR3 defined following IMGT. Clonotypes above 0.1% frequency were classified as highly expanded clones. Repertoire diversity was measured by Shannon entropy, and V-J evenness by the Gini coefficient. Public clonotypes were defined as clonotypes shared by more than one individual. The raw public data were reprocessed by TCRdb itself: fastp quality trimming at Q25, MiXCR clonotype calling, in-frame beta chains only. Each entry is one CDR3 protein sequence, shown with its most common DNA and genes. TCRdb, rather than the study authors, made the V and J calls. This sample is represented by about 200,000 distinct CDR3 sequences; about 18% of them were singletons. The ten top clones hold about 20% of the sample.

The germline V gene (reference sequence) supplies CDR1 DFQATT and CDR2 SNEGSKA. The CDR3, from cysteine to phenylalanine, totals 14 residues. Left in the record is the CDR3 DNA by itself, 42 bases read in frame from the first base. V gives up 0 bases and J gives up 9 bases, and the segment between their germline ends measures 12 bases. The sequence came from a female donor with Graves disease. The chain uses TRBV20-1 and TRBJ1-6; the best D guess is TRBD1, with 5 bases matching. This material consisted of peripheral blood mononuclear cells (PBMCs), taken at new diagnosis, from a patient treated with antithyroid drugs. The nucleotide sequence reads TGCAGTGCTAGAGATGGATGGGGGTCTTCACCCCTCCACTTT. Its protein reads: CSARDGWGSSPLHF.